Below are 17 T cell receptor beta chains sequenced from a single sample in a study of CD8 T cells in Susac syndrome. When the RNA was reverse transcribed, random hexamers were used with an input of about 0.5 to 1 ug. MiXCR, run by TCRdb on the immunoSEQ multiplex PCR reads, gives a single entry per CDR3 protein. The sample includes around 80,000 distinct CDR3 sequences, roughly 93% of them seen just once. The sequenced sample consisted of CD8+ T cells from PBMCs. The receptors originated from a human donor in good health.

The V gene is TRBV7-8, the J gene TRBJ1-2, with D unclear. The CDR3 consists of 13 residues. V shed 3 bases and J shed 4 bases, with 9 bases lying between them. In germline, CDR1 is SGHVS, CDR2 FQNEAQ. CDR3: CASSFPGIYGYTF. CDR3 nucleotide sequence: TGTGCCAGCAGCTTTCCAGGCATCTATGGCTACACCTTC.

The V and J genes are TRBV4-1 and TRBJ2-1, with TRBD1 matching over 7 bases. The CDR3 loop spans 15 amino acids. With V trimmed by 0 bases and J by 3 bases, 2 bases remained unmatched. Germline assignment: CDR1 MGHRA and CDR2 YSYEKL. CDR3 DNA sequence: TGCGCCAGCAGCCAAGACGGGACAGACTACAATGAGCAGTTCTTC. Translated: CASSQDGTDYNEQFF.

The chain joins TRBV7-9 to TRBJ1-2; no clear D. The germline V gene encodes CDR1 SEHNR and CDR2 FQNEAQ (reference sequence). V was clipped by 2 bases and J by 8 bases, with 12 bases between them. There are 13 residues in the CDR3. CDR3 sequence (DNA): TGTGCCAGCAGCTTACTTACGGGGAACGGCTACACCTTC. Translating it yields CASSLLTGNGYTF. The whole variable domain, filled in from reference TRBV7-9 and TRBJ1-2, reads DTGVSQNPRHKITKRGQNVTFRCDPISEHNRLYWYRQTLGQGPEFLTYFQNEAQLEKSRLLSDRFSAERPKGSFSTLEIQRTEQGDSAMYLCASSLLTGNGYTFGSGTRLTVV.

The chain couples TRBV25-1 to TRBJ1-2; TRBD1 matches 7 bases. CDR3 length equals 12 residues. V lost 10 bases, J lost 7 bases, and 9 bases stayed unmatched. The germline CDR1 and CDR2 sequences are MGHDK and SYGVNS. The CDR3 sequence: CATETGLRGYTF. The CDR3 DNA sequence: TGTGCCACCGAGACAGGGCTGCGTGGCTACACCTTC.

V gene TRBV9 combines with J gene TRBJ1-2; 7 bases map to TRBD1. With 0 bases clipped from V and 4 bases from J, the junction kept 6 bases outside the gene matches. Germline values: CDR1 SGDLS, CDR2 YYNGEE. The CDR3 runs 15 residues. This chain's CDR3 is CASSVGAGGTYGYTF. DNA for the CDR3: TGTGCCAGCAGCGTAGGCGCAGGGGGAACCTATGGCTACACCTTC.

The gene calls are TRBV9 and TRBJ1-1, with 7 bases identical to TRBD1. The CDR3 contains 15 residues. The germline gives CDR1 SGDLS, CDR2 YYNGEE. V shed 0 bases, J shed 1 base, and the junction held 3 bases outside the gene matches. CDR3 protein: CASSVASGGNTEAFF. CDR3 in DNA: TGTGCCAGCAGCGTAGCGTCAGGGGGGAACACTGAAGCTTTCTTT.

V is TRBV2 and J is TRBJ2-3; 10 bases are a match to TRBD2. CDR3 length: 15 amino acids. Germline lookup yields CDR1 SNHLY and CDR2 FYNNEI. Losses at the gene ends were 7 bases for V and 5 bases for J; bases not matched to a gene: 9. CDR3 DNA sequence: TGTGCCAGCATAGAGCTAGCGGGAGTGGTAGATACGCAGTATTTT. Translated: CASIELAGVVDTQYF.

This chain uses TRBV20-1 with TRBJ2-5; tentatively, D is TRBD2 (5 bases). Looked up from germline, CDR1 is DFQATT and CDR2 is SNEGSKA (reference sequence). The CDR3 consists of 14 residues. V lost 3 bases to trimming and J lost 5 bases, with 16 bases between them. This CDR3 reads CSASERDLGETQYF. The CDR3 coding sequence is TGCAGTGCTAGCGAACGGGATCTCGGTGAGACCCAGTACTTC.

The chain couples TRBV13 to TRBJ1-1, with a weak D call TRBD1 (5 bases). This CDR3 has 16 amino acids. Germline V gene sequence: CDR1 PRHDT, CDR2 FYEKMQ (reference sequence). The V end was cut by 1 base, the J end by 3 bases, with 15 bases between. This chain's CDR3 is CASSLAGQALYTEAFF. In nucleotides, the CDR3 is TGTGCCAGCAGCTTAGCAGGGCAGGCCTTGTACACTGAAGCTTTCTTT.

The rearrangement joins TRBV27 to TRBJ1-2, with no clear D. V was pared by 0 bases and J by 4 bases, with 9 bases between. Germline CDR1 and CDR2: MNHEY and SMNVEV (reference sequence). CDR3 length equals 14 residues. DNA for the CDR3: TGTGCCAGCAGTTTATCGAAACAGCTCTATGGCTACACCTTC. It translates to CASSLSKQLYGYTF.

The chain is built from TRBV12-3 or TRBV12-4 and TRBJ2-4; 8 nucleotides agree with TRBD1. The CDR3 contains 16 residues. With 6 bases clipped from V and 3 bases from J, the junction kept 10 bases outside the gene matches. As DNA, the CDR3 is TGTGCCAGCAGCCCACCAGGGGGCCGACTCAAAAACATTCAGTACTTC. Translating gives CASSPPGGRLKNIQYF.

The chain has TRBV9 and TRBJ2-1, with 8 bases matching TRBD2. Trimming at V came to 1 base and at J to 8 bases, leaving 8 bases not matched to a gene. The CDR3 spans 15 residues. Per germline, CDR1 SGDLS and CDR2 YYNGEE. The CDR3 coding sequence is TGTGCCAGCAGCGTAAGCGGGAGCAGGGGCGATGAGCAGTTCTTC. Amino acid sequence: CASSVSGSRGDEQFF.

The chain combines TRBV4-1 with TRBJ1-2, with TRBD1 matching 8 bases. Per the germline V gene, CDR1 is MGHRA and CDR2 is YSYEKL. J was trimmed by 8 bases and V by 1 base; bases with no gene match: 12. CDR3 length: 16 residues. The CDR3 bases are TGCGCCAGCAGCCAAGTAGGGGACAGGACCTCTCGGGGCTACACCTTC. Amino acid sequence: CASSQVGDRTSRGYTF.

The chain couples TRBV19 to TRBJ2-1, with 8 bases lining up with TRBD2. The CDR3 runs to 15 residues. The V gene end was trimmed by 0 bases and the J gene end by 5 bases; junction bases not matched to a gene: 3. CDR1 and CDR2 (germline): LNHDA, SQIVND (reference sequence). CDR3: CASSIEAGAHNEQFF. The CDR3 DNA reads TGTGCCAGTAGTATAGAAGCGGGGGCGCACAATGAGCAGTTCTTC.

The J gene is TRBJ2-1, the V gene TRBV12-3 or TRBV12-4; D remains unclear. Trimming pared 5 bases from V and 0 bases from J, leaving 11 bases between. CDR3 length equals 15 residues. CDR3: CASSPTKYSYNEQFF. DNA of the CDR3: TGTGCCAGCAGTCCTACCAAGTACTCCTACAATGAGCAGTTCTTC.

V usage is TRBV27 and J usage is TRBJ1-2, with 9 bases lining up with TRBD1. CDR3 length: 17 residues. Germline V lookup: CDR1 MNHEY, CDR2 SMNVEV (reference sequence). With V trimmed by 6 bases and J by 4 bases, 15 bases remained unmatched. CDR3 protein: CASSFNAGTGSPYGYTF. CDR3 nucleotide sequence: TGTGCCAGCAGCTTCAACGCCGGGACAGGGTCCCCCTATGGCTACACCTTC.

V and J are TRBV12-3 or TRBV12-4 and TRBJ2-2; D possibly corresponds to TRBD2 (6 bases). V was shortened by 6 bases and J by 4 bases, with 12 bases between the two germline ends. The CDR3 spans 14 residues. In nucleotides, the CDR3 is TGTGCCAGCAGCCTCGGGGGTGCCACCGGGGAGCTGTTTTTT. This translates into CASSLGGATGELFF.